The 22 T cell receptor beta chains listed next were all sequenced from one sample in a study of CXCR3-negative and CXCR3-positive naive CD8 T cells. UMI-labeled TRB cDNA libraries were prepared by 5' RACE. TCRdb re-called the 5' RACE reads; one entry per CDR3 protein, DNA not given. This repertoire includes some 4,000 distinct CDR3 sequences. Sequenced: naive CXCR3- CD8+ T cells from blood. Regarding subset: CD45RO-CCR7+CD27+CD95- naive CD8+ T cells lacking CXCR3 (TNR3-). The receptors derive from a human donor in good health. Some clones in this sample may be carry-over from other donors' samples.

The chain links TRBV6-5 to TRBJ2-5; the D call from TCRdb, TRBD2, cannot be confirmed without DNA. CDR3 length: 16 residues. CDR1 MNHEY and CDR2 SVGAGI come from the germline V gene. The CDR3 sequence: CASSYSSYDLVETKYF.

This clonotype is labeled medium-sized (0.01 to 0.1%) based on frequency. The chain has TRBV20-1 and TRBJ2-7; the TCRdb D gene call, TRBD1, has no DNA to confirm it. The CDR3 is 13 residues long. Germline V gives CDR1 DFQATT, CDR2 SNEGSKA (reference sequence). The CDR3 here is CSARPRERYEQYF.

This clonotype shows up as medium-sized by frequency. The chain is built from TRBV10-3 and TRBJ2-1; with no DNA, the TCRdb D assignment of TRBD1 cannot be verified. Germline CDR1 is ENHRY and CDR2 is SYGVKD. The CDR3 loop spans 14 amino acids. The CDR3 sequence is CAISVDRGLNEQFF.

Its frequency marks this clonotype as medium-sized (0.01 to 0.1%). The V call is TRBV28, the J call TRBJ2-3; as DNA is missing, the TRBD1 call by TCRdb cannot be tested. The CDR3 loop spans 15 amino acids. Germline CDR1 and CDR2: MDHEN and SYDVKM. CDR3 loop: CASSPLQGNTDTQYF.

Its frequency marks this clonotype as medium-sized. The rearrangement links TRBV27 to TRBJ2-3; the TCRdb call, TRBD2, lacks DNA for checking. Germline V gene sequence: CDR1 MNHEY, CDR2 SMNVEV (reference sequence). The CDR3 covers 16 residues. The CDR3 here is CASSWLAGGPTDTQYF.

Its frequency marks this clonotype as medium-sized. The chain joins TRBV19 to TRBJ2-3; TCRdb reports TRBD1, a call that lacks DNA to check it against. The germline V gene has CDR1 LNHDA and CDR2 SQIVND (reference sequence). This CDR3 region has 15 residues. CDR3 sequence: CASQGVGAYTDTQYF.

The rearrangement uses TRBV23-1 and TRBJ1-1; TCRdb selects TRBD1, and the lack of DNA leaves this call unchecked. TRBV23-1 is labeled an ORF, and its function is uncertain. CDR3 size: 17 residues. The CDR3 loop reads CASRLKRTANRDTEAFF.

V is TRBV6-6 and J is TRBJ1-1; TCRdb returns TRBD1, unconfirmable since there is no DNA. Germline V gene lookup returns CDR1 MNHNY and CDR2 SVGAGI (reference sequence). The CDR3 has 16 residues. The CDR3 reads CASFGGGRRMNTEAFF.

The chain uses TRBV4-2 and TRBJ1-5; TCRdb picks TRBD1, but there is no DNA to check that call. Germline CDR1 LGHNA, CDR2 YNFKEQ. This CDR3 spans 15 amino acids. The CDR3 sequence is CASSPDRGLTQPQHF.

The rearrangement links TRBV19 to TRBJ2-6; TCRdb's D gene call, TRBD2, goes unchecked for lack of DNA. Germline V lookup: CDR1 LNHDA, CDR2 SQIVND (reference sequence). This CDR3 comprises 20 residues. CDR3 residues: CASSPRDVLADISGANVLTF.

This clonotype counts as medium-sized by frequency. The CDR3 sequence: CSAREPTGTGYTF. The chain combines TRBV20-1 with TRBJ1-2; TCRdb reports TRBD1, a call that lacks DNA to check it against. CDR3 length: 13 amino acids. Germline-derived CDR1 and CDR2 are DFQATT and SNEGSKA (reference sequence).

The chain links TRBV29-1 to TRBJ1-3. Germline CDR1 and CDR2: SQVTM and ANQGSEA. The CDR3 sequence is 12 residues long. The chain's CDR3 is CSVELEGNTIYF. Drawing the rest from reference TRBV29-1 and TRBJ1-3, the complete variable domain is SAVISQKPSRDICQRGTSLTIQCQVDSQVTMMFWYRQQPGQSLTLIATANQGSEATYESGFVIDKFPISRPNLTFSTLTVSNMSPEDSSIYLCSVELEGNTIYFGEGSWLTVV.

Its frequency marks this clonotype as medium-sized (0.01 to 0.1%). This chain links TRBV27 with TRBJ2-7. CDR1 and CDR2 (germline): MNHEY, SMNVEV (reference sequence). This CDR3 is 13 amino acids long. The CDR3 sequence: CASSVEQAYEQYF.

The chain carries TRBV25-1 and TRBJ2-7; no DNA is available, so the TRBD2 call from TCRdb remains unchecked. In germline, CDR1 is MGHDK, CDR2 SYGVNS. The CDR3 length is 11 residues. The CDR3 loop reads CARPPTYEQYF.

The chain uses TRBV13 and TRBJ2-1. This CDR3 has 13 amino acids. Germline V gene data show CDR1 as PRHDT and CDR2 as FYEKMQ (reference sequence). This CDR3 reads CASSSGVFNEQFF.

This chain joins TRBV29-1 and TRBJ2-7; as DNA is missing, the TRBD1 call by TCRdb cannot be tested. The CDR3 spans 14 residues. In germline, CDR1 is SQVTM, CDR2 ANQGSEA. The CDR3 is CSGSTGTSIYEQYF.

Here the CDR3 reads CSVLGAENYEQYF. The V call is TRBV29-1, the J call TRBJ2-7; TCRdb outputs TRBD1, but without DNA this stays unchecked. CDR3 length equals 13 residues. Germline-derived CDR1 and CDR2 are SQVTM and ANQGSEA.

V usage is TRBV3-1 and J usage is TRBJ2-7; the TCRdb call, TRBD2, lacks DNA for checking. The CDR3 contains 14 residues. The germline gives CDR1 LGHDT, CDR2 YNNKEL (reference sequence). CDR3 protein: CASSQGGTYYEQYF.

V gene TRBV19 combines with J gene TRBJ1-5. CDR3 length: 14 amino acids. The V gene's germline CDR1 is LNHDA and CDR2 SQIVND (reference sequence). The CDR3 loop reads CASSIAISNQPQHF.

This clonotype is classed as medium-sized (0.01 to 0.1%) by frequency. The chain couples TRBV20-1 to TRBJ1-2. The CDR3 has 15 residues. The germline CDR1 and CDR2 sequences are DFQATT and SNEGSKA (reference sequence). CDR3 loop: CSARNWEGATYGYTF.

Frequency places this clonotype as medium-sized. This chain uses TRBV6-2 or TRBV6-3 with TRBJ2-1; TCRdb's D call of TRBD2 is untestable without DNA. The CDR3 totals 13 residues. Germline CDR1 MNHEY, CDR2 SVGEGT. CDR3 residues: CASSYSGLAGQFF.

This clonotype is classed as medium-sized by frequency. CDR3 residues: CSVATGAAYEQYF. The chain couples TRBV29-1 to TRBJ2-7; with no DNA, the TCRdb D assignment of TRBD1 cannot be verified. The CDR3 contains 13 residues. Germline V lookup: CDR1 SQVTM, CDR2 ANQGSEA.